The present T cell receptor beta chain was sequenced within a study of early T cells in non-severe SARS-CoV-2 infection. Overall study: The study sequenced bulk RNA from unsorted whole blood, with chains unpaired. Notes on the study in general: Database matching using VDJdb favored anti-spike CD8 responses, with private and CD4 specificities left missing.

Separate cDNA molecules each had unique molecular identifiers attached to them. TCRdb passed the 5' RACE reads through MiXCR, listing each CDR3 protein once. The table has about 66,000 distinct CDR3 sequences, about 13% seen once. As to this clonotype: Its antigen is currently unknown.

There are 16 residues in the CDR3. V trimming: 5 bases; J trimming: 3 bases; junction bases outside the gene matches: 9. CDR1 and CDR2 (germline): SEHNR, FQNEAQ (reference sequence). The chain links TRBV7-9 to TRBJ2-4; 8 bases are shared with TRBD1. The receptor was derived from an adult who was a healthcare worker with PCR-confirmed SARS-CoV-2 infection or an uninfected control (not recorded which). Sequenced input: whole blood. CDR3 protein: CASSPLTGESKNIQYF. For the CDR3, the DNA is TGTGCCAGCAGCCCCTTGACAGGGGAAAGCAAAAACATTCAGTACTTC.